The clone carrying this T cell receptor beta chain was counted a few times. This sample stems from a study of preoperative IRX-2 immunotherapy in early breast cancer. This sample's treatment: preoperative locoregional IRX-2 cytokine immunotherapy. This phase Ib study tested locoregional IRX-2 cytokine immunotherapy given before surgery. Trimming pared 5 bases from V and 3 bases from J, leaving 10 bases between. The germline CDR1 and CDR2 sequences are ENHRY and SYGVKD. The CDR3 is 13 residues long. The data were produced by immunoSEQ multiplex PCR, yet TCRdb's version contains in-frame clones alone and is incomplete. The sample includes more than 25,000 clones, 90% of them seen just once.

The chain is built from TRBV10-3 and TRBJ1-1; no definite D call. This specimen was acquired from a patient treated with IRX-2 immunotherapy. The source is a human donor with breast cancer. For the CDR3, the DNA is TGTGCCATCAGTCGGACTTTATACACTGAAGCTTTCTTT. Translating it yields CAISRTLYTEAFF.